This TCR beta chain came from a study of tumor and adjacent non-tumor tissue in lung cancer. Of note for this clonotype: Its target is unknown. A much larger clone differs by one base, so this may be a read error. It is likely a read error, because the conserved phenylalanine at the end of the CDR3 is missing.

RNA was extracted from bulk tissue without any cell sorting. This non-tumor lung sample came from over 3 cm beyond the tumor edge. Donors were chemotherapy-naive, newly diagnosed lung cancer surgical patients in China, August–November 2014. The library came from three nested PCR rounds adapted from ARM-PCR protocols. From the multiplex PCR reads, TCRdb called clonotypes with MiXCR, one entry per CDR3 protein. Among 80,000 to 130,000 distinct CDR3 sequences, 55% to 65% were seen once, and the ten largest hold roughly 19%. The CDR3 loop spans 13 amino acids. The germline gives CDR1 DFQATT, CDR2 SNEGSKA (reference sequence). Overall study findings and caveats: Compared with tumor, normal lung showed significantly lower TCR diversity. Top 100 clones took a larger repertoire share in normal lung.

The clonotype originates from a man aged 25 to 40 with non-small cell lung cancer. The specimen was distant non-tumor lung tissue. The chain is built from TRBV20-1 and TRBJ2-1, with a possible D match to TRBD2 (5 bases). The CDR3 DNA sequence: TGCAATGCTAGCCGGGGATCCTACAATGAGCAGTTCCTC. Translated, it gives CNASRGSYNEQFL.